This TCR beta chain was recovered during a study of cytomegalovirus exposure and HLA in healthy donors. Study-level points and caveats: The classifier, whose performance was assessed in both the original and validation cohorts, reportedly diagnosed cytomegalovirus status with high specificity and sensitivity. A few CMV-associated chains proved CMV antigen-specific in vitro. Solely CMV serostatus was available to characterize immune exposure. Later on, a genetic analysis was performed. It linked a missense variant in DCLRE1C with V- and J-gene trimming of TCR beta.

This clone turned up a few times. What it binds is unknown. Vbeta (60) and Jbeta (13) primers were used in the PCR. Data came from immunoSEQ multiplex PCR; TCRdb stores just in-frame clones and leaves some out. The data show 120,000 or so clones, 65% to 80% seen once. The sample was PBMCs. This clonotype originated in a man aged 30 to 45 in good health and CMV-seronegative.

The CDR3 is CAGGQADYGYTF. CDR3 DNA sequence: TGTGCCGGTGGACAAGCTGACTATGGCTACACCTTC. The chain couples TRBV30 to TRBJ1-2; perhaps TRBD1 as D (5 bases). The germline V gene has CDR1 GTSNPN and CDR2 SVGIG (reference sequence). The CDR3 contains 12 residues. Trimming took off 8 bases at V and 3 bases at J, with 13 bases between the two ends.